This T cell receptor (beta chain) was obtained from a study of CD8 T cells in ankylosing spondylitis (dated by TCRdb to 2016 to 2017). About the full investigation: To find TCR variants linked to disease, the study profiled T cell receptor beta repertoires in ankylosing spondylitis patients and healthy donors. The full study cohort was made up of about 25 ankylosing spondylitis patients and 108 healthy donors. Peripheral blood was sampled, and synovial fluid was additionally collected from ankylosing spondylitis patients.

TCRdb lists the instrument as Illumina HiSeq 2500. Quantitative 5'-RACE with molecular barcodes was used to prepare TCR beta libraries. As for the original processing: A new computational method, built on a probabilistic model of VDJ rearrangement, was used to identify disease-linked TCR variants. The public reads were quality trimmed at Q25 with fastp and then assembled into clones with MiXCR by TCRdb, keeping productive beta chains. Merged by CDR3 protein, the rows form single entries marked with the most common genes and DNA. For this entry, the V and J calls and clone size follow TCRdb and not the study's own pipeline. This sample holds some 120,000 distinct CDR3 sequences; approximately 15% were observed only once. Under 3% of the sample comes from the top ten. General conclusions and limits of the study: According to the report, matched synovial fluid samples from ankylosing spondylitis patients were significantly enriched for the disease-linked clones. Some motif variants were previously reported in synovial fluid and blood of reactive arthritis patients, suggesting common disease-initiation mechanisms. A TCR beta motif of about 8 highly homologous amino acid variants appeared characteristic of blood from ankylosing spondylitis patients. The disease-linked clones had a CD8+ phenotype and were found at relatively low frequencies in peripheral blood.

Including the terminal cysteine and phenylalanine, the CDR3 comprises 13 residues. CDR3 DNA only is kept here, 39 bases in frame from base 1. CDR1 and CDR2 are read off the germline V gene (reference sequence) as DFQATT and SNEGSKA. V is clipped by 5 bases and J by 0 bases, and the sequence between their germline boundaries is 10 bases long. In this sample, this clonotype turned up many times. The clone's antigen remains unknown. Base qualities are not at hand, and no much larger clone is one base apart. The sequence was obtained from a female donor with ankylosing spondylitis or in good health (not recorded which). The sequenced sample was blood, either unsorted or a sorted T cell fraction (not recorded which). The rearrangement combines TRBV20-1 with TRBJ1-1, with the D segment identity uncertain. This receptor carries the CDR3 CSAPRTVNTEAFF. The nucleotides are TGCAGTGCTCCCAGGACCGTGAACACTGAAGCTTTCTTT.